These 29 T cell receptor beta chains came from one sample sequenced in a study of human T cells and chemical hapten exposure. Each CDR3 protein gets one entry after TCRdb re-called the RACE reads with MiXCR. Counted here are more than 300,000 distinct CDR3 sequences, around 5.5% occurring once; the ten biggest clones make up about 2.5%. The time point was: pre-sensitization, week 0. As to treatment: therapeutic diphenylcyclopropenone sensitization with weekly scalp DPC. The sample was whole blood, taken in connection with sensitization to the hapten diphenylcyclopropenone (DPC). These TCRs come from a woman aged 50 to 65 with alopecia areata. Some clones in this sample may be carry-over from other donors' samples.

This clonotype appeared a few times. The J gene is TRBJ2-3, the V gene TRBV29-1; D gene unclear. The CDR3 totals 16 residues. Trimming stripped 0 bases from V and 2 bases from J, with 15 bases between. Germline assignment: CDR1 SQVTM and CDR2 ANQGSEA. The CDR3 spells CSVEDHEKLFTDTQYF. The DNA of the CDR3 is TGCAGCGTTGAAGATCACGAGAAACTATTCACAGATACGCAGTATTTT.

The chain combines TRBV5-1 with TRBJ1-4; D is possibly TRBD1 (5 bases). The CDR3 is 16 residues long. With 0 bases removed from V and 0 bases from J, the gap between germline ends came to 9 bases. Germline V gives CDR1 SGHRS, CDR2 YFSETQ. The CDR3 DNA reads TGCGCCAGCAGCTTGGGACAGCAGTCAACTAATGAAAAACTGTTTTTT. Amino acid sequence: CASSLGQQSTNEKLFF.

This clonotype was detected ten times or more. V gene TRBV29-1 combines with J gene TRBJ1-2, with unresolved D. The CDR3 extends over 12 amino acids. V lost 5 bases and J lost 2, with 9 bases in between. The germline V gene has CDR1 SQVTM and CDR2 ANQGSEA. CDR3 loop: CSVLGQNYGYTF. The CDR3 coding sequence is TGCAGCGTTCTAGGCCAGAACTATGGCTACACCTTC.

CDR3 sequence: CASSFGIGQAISPLHF. In DNA form, the CDR3 reads TGTGCCAGCAGCTTTGGTATCGGGCAGGCGATCTCACCCCTCCACTTT. The chain combines TRBV11-2 with TRBJ1-6; D is undetermined. The V end lost 3 bases, the J end lost 10 bases, and 19 bases lay between the germline ends. The germline V gene has CDR1 SGHAT and CDR2 FQNNGV. CDR3 length: 16 amino acids.

This clonotype appeared many times. The chain links TRBV6-6 to TRBJ2-3; D might be TRBD1 (6 bases). The CDR3 has 12 residues. CDR1 MNHNY and CDR2 SVGAGI come from the germline V gene (reference sequence). Between the trimmed V and J ends, which lost 7 bases and 7 bases, there was a span of 12 bases. The DNA of the CDR3 is TGTGCCAGCATACAGGGTTCACATACGCAGTATTTT. Translated, it gives CASIQGSHTQYF.

The chain has TRBV4-1 and TRBJ2-1; D remains unclear. The CDR3 length is 15 residues. The V end lost 0 bases, the J end lost 7 bases, and 13 bases lay between the germline ends. Germline CDR1 MGHRA, CDR2 YSYEKL. The CDR3 sequence: CASSQEARSLNEQFF. The CDR3 region has the DNA TGCGCCAGCAGCCAAGAAGCTAGGTCACTGAATGAGCAGTTCTTC.

This clonotype was seen at least ten times. This rearrangement joins TRBV4-3 to TRBJ2-3, with D hard to call. Trimming left V 0 bases short and J 5 bases short, with 6 bases between. This CDR3 region has 13 residues. CDR1 and CDR2 (germline): LGHNA, YSLEER. The CDR3 DNA sequence: TGCGCCAGCAGCCAAGAAATCGGAGATACGCAGTATTTT. This codes for CASSQEIGDTQYF.

This clonotype was observed at least ten times. The chain joins TRBV2 to TRBJ1-1; D is perhaps TRBD1 (6 bases). Trimming pared 9 bases from V and 0 bases from J, leaving 11 bases between. CDR1 and CDR2 from the germline V gene are SNHLY and FYNNEI. The CDR3 is made up of 13 amino acids. CDR3 residues: CARGAIMNTEAFF. The CDR3 coding sequence is TGTGCCAGGGGGGCCATTATGAACACTGAAGCTTTCTTT.

In its sample, this clonotype was seen many times. The chain carries TRBV11-3 and TRBJ1-1; D may be TRBD1 (6 bases). Germline V gene data show CDR1 as SGHNT and CDR2 as YENEEA. The CDR3 loop spans 15 amino acids. The ends were cut back, 5 bases at V and 5 bases at J, with 18 bases in the middle. The CDR3 DNA reads TGTGCCAGCAGCGCGGGGCAGGGGATGGGAACTGAAGCTTTCTTT. Encoded protein: CASSAGQGMGTEAFF.

The table lists this clonotype with a few counts. The V call is TRBV11-2, the J call TRBJ2-3, with TRBD2 as a possible D gene (6 bases). Trimming stripped 5 bases from V and 6 bases from J, with 12 bases between. The V gene's germline CDR1 is SGHAT and CDR2 FQNNGV. CDR3 length: 13 residues. The CDR3 DNA is TGTGCCAGCAGCCAGACTAGATCGGATACGCAGTATTTT. This sequence encodes CASSQTRSDTQYF.

This clonotype was found a few times. This chain connects TRBV27 to TRBJ2-7; perhaps TRBD1 as D (6 bases). Germline CDR1 is MNHEY and CDR2 is SMNVEV (reference sequence). The CDR3 extends over 15 amino acids. Trimming took off 7 bases at V and 5 bases at J, with 21 bases between the two ends. The CDR3: CASKPLTRGGNEQYF. CDR3 nucleotide sequence: TGTGCCAGCAAACCTTTGACCAGGGGTGGAAACGAGCAGTACTTC.

The DNA for the CDR3 is TGTGCCAGCAGCTTAGGTCCAAGGGTCCCTGGAAACACCATATATTTT. Residues: CASSLGPRVPGNTIYF. This chain links TRBV7-2 with TRBJ1-3, with D uncertain. The CDR3 loop spans 16 amino acids. V was pared by 1 base and J by 2 bases, with 12 bases between. Germline values: CDR1 SGHTA, CDR2 FQGNSA.

The chain links TRBV9 to TRBJ2-6; TRBD1 aligns across 7 bases. V lost 2 bases, J lost 3 bases, and 2 bases stayed unmatched. The germline V gene encodes CDR1 SGDLS and CDR2 YYNGEE. This CDR3 region has 15 residues. The CDR3: CASSVGTVGANVLTF. The CDR3 coding sequence is TGTGCCAGCAGCGTCGGGACAGTTGGGGCCAACGTCCTGACTTTC.

The chain recombines TRBV6-5 with TRBJ1-5; 9 nucleotides agree with TRBD1. Germline-derived CDR1 and CDR2 are MNHEY and SVGAGI. This CDR3 has 15 amino acids. J lost 3 bases, V lost 5 bases, and 5 bases had no gene match. CDR3 loop: CASSTGTGPNQPQHF. Here the CDR3 DNA reads TGTGCCAGCAGTACCGGGACAGGGCCCAATCAGCCCCAGCATTTT.

On this clonotype itself: One base away lies a much larger clone, so this may be a sequencing read error. This chain links TRBV7-2 with TRBJ2-7; D might be TRBD2 (6 bases). The CDR3 has 13 amino acids. With 8 bases removed from V and 3 bases from J, the gap between germline ends came to 14 bases. CDR1 and CDR2 from the germline V gene are SGHTA and FQGNSA. The CDR3 loop reads CASPPGRDYEQYF. CDR3 nucleotide sequence: TGTGCCAGCCCTCCTGGGCGGGACTACGAGCAGTACTTC.

Many counts were recorded for this clonotype. The chain couples TRBV6-6 to TRBJ2-1; 11 bases agree with TRBD2. The CDR3 runs 16 residues. V dropped 6 bases and J dropped 8; count of bases not matched to a gene: 12. CDR1 is MNHNY, CDR2 SVGAGI, per germline (reference sequence). This chain's CDR3 is CASRPTSGAMTDEQFF. In nucleotides, the CDR3 is TGTGCCAGCAGGCCGACTAGCGGGGCCATGACGGATGAGCAGTTCTTC.

This clonotype was seen only a few times. The gene calls are TRBV12-3 or TRBV12-4 and TRBJ1-4, with D hard to call. Trimming shortened V by 3 bases and J by 0 bases, and 8 bases separated the two germline ends. This CDR3 has 15 residues. Here the CDR3 reads CASSLFGTTNEKLFF. The CDR3 DNA reads as TGTGCCAGCAGTTTGTTTGGTACAACTAATGAAAAACTGTTTTTT.

This clonotype was picked up a small number of times. The gene calls are TRBV3-1 and TRBJ1-1; 7 bases fit TRBD1. Per germline, CDR1 LGHDT and CDR2 YNNKEL (reference sequence). V was pared by 4 bases and J by 7 bases, with 6 bases of the junction left unmatched. The CDR3 has 13 amino acids. Here the CDR3 DNA reads TGTGCCAGCAGCCGAAACAGGGGAAGTGAAGCTTTCTTT. Residues: CASSRNRGSEAFF.

This clonotype was recorded many times. This sequence joins TRBV9 and TRBJ1-1; unclear D gene. Germline V gene sequence: CDR1 SGDLS, CDR2 YYNGEE. Trimming shortened V by 0 bases and J by 6 bases, and 9 bases separated the two germline ends. The CDR3 contains 13 residues. CDR3 nucleotide sequence: TGTGCCAGCAGCGTAGGGTCGGGCTCTGAAGCTTTCTTT. This codes for CASSVGSGSEAFF.

The rearrangement links TRBV7-9 to TRBJ1-1; D remains ambiguous. This CDR3 is built from 14 residues. Germline-derived CDR1 and CDR2 are SEHNR and FQNEAQ (reference sequence). The V gene lost 5 bases and the J gene lost 0 bases, with 10 bases spanning the gap. CDR3 nucleotide sequence: TGTGCCAGCAGCGCGCCGAAAATGAACACTGAAGCTTTCTTT. Translated, it gives CASSAPKMNTEAFF.

V is TRBV3-1 and J is TRBJ2-2; TRBD1 is a possible D gene (5 bases). The CDR3 has 13 amino acids. V shed 1 base and J shed 6 bases, with 6 bases lying between them. Germline loops: CDR1 LGHDT, CDR2 YNNKEL (reference sequence). The CDR3 DNA reads TGTGCCAGCAGCCAAGCCAGGGCCGGGGAGCTGTTTTTT. This sequence encodes CASSQARAGELFF.

This clonotype was detected many times. The chain is built from TRBV5-1 and TRBJ2-7; D perhaps matches TRBD1 (6 bases). Trimming stripped 1 base from V and 4 bases from J, with 12 bases between. The CDR3 length is 14 residues. Germline lookup yields CDR1 SGHRS and CDR2 YFSETQ. CDR3 sequence (DNA): TGCGCCAGCAGCTTGAACAGGGACCCTTACGAGCAGTACTTC. Translating gives CASSLNRDPYEQYF.

There are many counts of this clonotype. V and J are TRBV5-6 and TRBJ2-3, with TRBD1 matching 7 bases. This CDR3 is 14 amino acids long. CDR1 SGHDT and CDR2 YYEEEE come from the germline V gene. Trimming took 4 bases from V and 6 from J; bases not matched to a gene: 8. The CDR3 spells CASSLGQEEDTQYF. The CDR3 bases are TGTGCCAGCAGCCTCGGACAGGAGGAGGATACGCAGTATTTT.

This clonotype was seen ten or more times. The CDR3 nucleotides are TGCGCCAGCAGCCAGGGTGACCGAGCGGCTGAAGCTTTCTTT. This codes for CASSQGDRAAEAFF. The chain couples TRBV4-1 to TRBJ1-1; D gene ambiguous. The CDR3 length is 14 residues. Trimming removed 3 bases at V and 6 bases at J, with 14 bases between. Germline V gene lookup returns CDR1 MGHRA and CDR2 YSYEKL.

The CDR3 DNA follows: TGTGCCAGCAGCGTAGAATCCAGCGGGAGGTTCGAGCAGTACTTC. Translated: CASSVESSGRFEQYF. The V and J genes are TRBV9 and TRBJ2-7; 9 positions match TRBD2. J lost 6 bases, V lost 0 bases, and 7 bases had no gene match. This CDR3 spans 15 amino acids. Germline values: CDR1 SGDLS, CDR2 YYNGEE.

The rearrangement uses TRBV29-1 and TRBJ1-1; the match to TRBD1 covers 8 bases. Germline CDR1 and CDR2: SQVTM and ANQGSEA. The CDR3 totals 13 residues. V was pared by 7 bases and J by 6 bases, with 10 bases of the junction left unmatched. The CDR3 DNA sequence: TGCAGCGACCGACAGGGGTCGCTGTCTGAAGCTTTCTTT. It specifies CSDRQGSLSEAFF.

This clonotype was found a few times. The chain joins TRBV6-2 or TRBV6-3 to TRBJ2-2, with TRBD2 identical over 8 bases. The CDR3 spans 16 residues. Per the germline V gene, CDR1 is MNHEY and CDR2 is SVGEGT. V trimming: 4 bases; J trimming: 7 bases; junction bases outside the gene matches: 11. The CDR3 coding sequence is TGTGCCAGCAGTTCTCTCTCCGGGGGGGCCAACGGGGAGCTGTTTTTT. As protein: CASSSLSGGANGELFF.

The chain employs TRBV20-1 and TRBJ1-1; 7 nucleotides align to TRBD1. Trimming cost V 0 bases and J 10 bases; bases outside gene matches: 11. In germline, CDR1 is DFQATT, CDR2 SNEGSKA (reference sequence). The CDR3 consists of 14 residues. The CDR3 DNA follows: TGCAGTGCTAGAGACCCGGACAGGCCCGAGAGAGCTTTCTTT. It translates to CSARDPDRPERAFF.

This clonotype has just a few counts. The chain recombines TRBV9 with TRBJ2-5; maybe TRBD2 (6 bases). The V and J ends lost 4 bases and 4 bases respectively, with 14 bases between them. The CDR3 has 14 residues. Germline lookup yields CDR1 SGDLS and CDR2 YYNGEE. This chain's CDR3 is CASSPAGLPETQYF. CDR3 in DNA: TGTGCCAGCAGCCCTGCGGGACTGCCAGAGACCCAGTACTTC.